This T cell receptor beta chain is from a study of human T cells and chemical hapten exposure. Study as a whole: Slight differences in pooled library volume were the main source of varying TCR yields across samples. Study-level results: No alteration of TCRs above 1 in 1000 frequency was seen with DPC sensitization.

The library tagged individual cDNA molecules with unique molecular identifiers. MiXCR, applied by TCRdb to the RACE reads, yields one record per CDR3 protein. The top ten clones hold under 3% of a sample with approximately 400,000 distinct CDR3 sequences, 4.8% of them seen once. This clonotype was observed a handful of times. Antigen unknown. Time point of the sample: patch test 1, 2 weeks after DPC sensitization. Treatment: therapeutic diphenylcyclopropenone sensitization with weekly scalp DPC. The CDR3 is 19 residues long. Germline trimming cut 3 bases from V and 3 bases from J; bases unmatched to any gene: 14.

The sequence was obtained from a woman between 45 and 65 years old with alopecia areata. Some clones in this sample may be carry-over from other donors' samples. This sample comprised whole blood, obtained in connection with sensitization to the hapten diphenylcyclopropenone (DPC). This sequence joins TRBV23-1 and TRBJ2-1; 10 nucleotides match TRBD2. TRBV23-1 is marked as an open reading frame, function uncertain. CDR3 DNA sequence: TGCGCCAGCAGTCACCCTCGGGGTAGCGGGAGGCCCCGCTACAATGAGCAGTTCTTC. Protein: CASSHPRGSGRPRYNEQFF.